This TCR beta chain was retrieved from a study of blood T cell repertoires in COVID-19. Study-level information: Researchers got acute and convalescent COVID-19 samples from the United States, Italy and Spain. The cDNA or gDNA used as material had been derived from T cells, B-cell-depleted T cells, or PBMCs.

The CDR3 has 13 amino acids. Trimming stripped 0 bases from V and 9 bases from J, with 12 bases between. Germline loops: CDR1 SGHDT, CDR2 YYEEEE. How the authors handled the data: Estimates of nucleated cell counts were drawn from the amplification of reference gene primers. Sequencing was performed with immunoSEQ multiplex PCR; in TCRdb, only in-frame clones are kept and a portion is missing. The V and J calls and clone size come from that table; D and trimming were worked out from the DNA. The data contain approximately 260,000 clones, 87% of them seen just once; the ten biggest clones take up about 7%.

The receptor comes from a man aged 55 to 70 who had recovered from COVID-19. V gene TRBV5-6 combines with J gene TRBJ1-2, with unresolved D. Sample: peripheral blood. CDR3 residues: CASSLGRVGSYTF. CDR3 DNA sequence: TGTGCCAGCAGCTTGGGGCGGGTTGGGAGCTACACCTTC.